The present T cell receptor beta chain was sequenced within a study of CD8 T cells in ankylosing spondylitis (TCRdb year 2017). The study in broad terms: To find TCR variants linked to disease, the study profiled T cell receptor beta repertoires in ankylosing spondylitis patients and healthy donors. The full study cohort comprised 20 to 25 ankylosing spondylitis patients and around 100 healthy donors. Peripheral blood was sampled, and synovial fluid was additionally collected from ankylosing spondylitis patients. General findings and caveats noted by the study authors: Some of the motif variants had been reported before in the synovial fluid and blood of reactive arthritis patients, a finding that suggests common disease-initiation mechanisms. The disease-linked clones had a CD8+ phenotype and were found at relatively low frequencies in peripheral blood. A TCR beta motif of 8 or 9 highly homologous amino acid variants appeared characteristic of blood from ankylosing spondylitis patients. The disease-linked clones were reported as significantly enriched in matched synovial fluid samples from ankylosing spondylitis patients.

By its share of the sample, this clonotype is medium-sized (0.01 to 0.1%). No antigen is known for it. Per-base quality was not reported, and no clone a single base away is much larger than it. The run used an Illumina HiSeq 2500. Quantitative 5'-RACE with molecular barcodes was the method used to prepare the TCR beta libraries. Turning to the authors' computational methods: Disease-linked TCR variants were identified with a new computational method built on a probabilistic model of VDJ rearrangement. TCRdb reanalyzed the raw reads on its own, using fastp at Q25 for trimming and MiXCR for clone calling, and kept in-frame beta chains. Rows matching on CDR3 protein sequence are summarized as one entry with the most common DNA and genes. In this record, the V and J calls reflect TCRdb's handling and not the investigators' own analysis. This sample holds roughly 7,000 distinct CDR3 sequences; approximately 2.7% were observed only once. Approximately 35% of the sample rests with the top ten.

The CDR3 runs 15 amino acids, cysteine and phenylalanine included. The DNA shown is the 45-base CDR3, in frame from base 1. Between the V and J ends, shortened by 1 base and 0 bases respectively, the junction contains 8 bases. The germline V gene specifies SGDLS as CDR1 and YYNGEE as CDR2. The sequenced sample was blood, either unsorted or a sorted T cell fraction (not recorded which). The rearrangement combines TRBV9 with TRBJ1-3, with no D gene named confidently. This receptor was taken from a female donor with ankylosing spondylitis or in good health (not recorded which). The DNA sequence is TGTGCCAGCAGCGTAAGTCGCGACTCTGGAAACACCATATATTTT. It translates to CASSVSRDSGNTIYF.